This T cell receptor beta chain was captured in a study of blood T cell repertoires in COVID-19. Study in general: Sites across the United States, Italy and Spain contributed samples from acute and convalescent COVID-19. Sample material is recorded as cDNA or gDNA derived from T cells, B-cell-depleted T cells, or PBMCs.

Trimming cost V 5 bases and J 7 bases; bases outside gene matches: 8. From germline, CDR1 is SGHTA and CDR2 FQGTGA. This CDR3 has 15 residues. In the original processing: For nucleated cells, counts were estimated from reference gene primer amplification. Assay: immunoSEQ multiplex PCR; the TCRdb copy retains only in-frame clones and omits some. The V and J calls and the clone size are those of that table, but D and trimming were determined from the DNA. The table has about 220,000 clones, around 82% seen once. This clonotype was sampled from a woman over 75 with acute or convalescent COVID-19. The sequenced sample consisted of peripheral blood. The chain is built from TRBV7-3 and TRBJ1-2, with TRBD1 matching over 12 bases. CDR3 amino acids: CASSPTGTGGIGYTF. The DNA for the CDR3 is TGTGCCAGCAGCCCTACCGGGACAGGGGGCATTGGCTACACCTTC. The variable domain in full, with the rest retrieved from reference TRBV7-3 and TRBJ1-2, is GAGVSQTPSNKVTEKGKYVELRCDPISGHTALYWYRQSLGQGPEFLIYFQGTGAADDSGLPNDRFFAVRPEGSVSTLKIQRTERGDSAVYLCASSPTGTGGIGYTFGSGTRLTVV.